The 11 T cell receptor beta chains presented below share a single source sample, sequenced in a study of blood T cell repertoires in COVID-19. Clones were sequenced by immunoSEQ multiplex PCR, and TCRdb holds only the in-frame ones, with some missing. Of 250,000 to 300,000 clones listed, approximately 80% were seen once; the top ten hold just under 3%. Sequenced sample: peripheral blood. The receptors stem from a woman aged 55-70 years with active or convalescent COVID-19.

The chain has TRBV19 and TRBJ2-2, with D possibly TRBD1 on 6 matching bases. Per the germline V gene, CDR1 is LNHDA and CDR2 is SQIVND (reference sequence). The CDR3 spans 13 residues. Trimming shortened V by 4 bases and J by 6 bases, and 9 bases separated the two germline ends. The CDR3 nucleotides are TGTGCCAGTAGTACCCAGGGGCCCGGGGAGCTGTTTTTT. It specifies CASSTQGPGELFF.

The V call is TRBV30, the J call TRBJ1-2; TRBD1 aligns across 7 bases. CDR3 size: 14 residues. After removal of 4 bases from V and 2 bases from J, the junction contained 7 bases not matched to a gene. CDR1 is GTSNPN, CDR2 SVGIG, per germline (reference sequence). This CDR3 is CAWKPAGGNYGYTF. As DNA, the CDR3 is TGTGCCTGGAAACCCGCAGGGGGAAACTATGGCTACACCTTC.

A few counts support this clone. CDR3: CASSRHRTGELFF. The DNA of the CDR3 is TGCGCCAGCAGCCGTCACAGGACCGGGGAGCTGTTTTTT. This chain joins TRBV4-1 and TRBJ2-2; perhaps TRBD1 as D (5 bases). Germline CDR1 is MGHRA and CDR2 is YSYEKL. The CDR3 sequence is 13 residues long. Trimming pared 4 bases from V and 5 bases from J, leaving 8 bases between.

This chain connects TRBV9 to TRBJ1-2; D remains ambiguous. V dropped 3 bases and J dropped 4 bases, with 10 bases sitting between them. Germline values: CDR1 SGDLS, CDR2 YYNGEE. The CDR3 has 13 amino acids. In nucleotides, the CDR3 is TGTGCCAGCAGCGCCGGGGAGTCCTATGGCTACACCTTC. Protein product: CASSAGESYGYTF.

The rearrangement uses TRBV2 and TRBJ1-1; 7 nucleotides line up with TRBD1. Germline CDR1 and CDR2: SNHLY and FYNNEI. The CDR3 runs to 14 residues. J lost 3 bases, V lost 5 bases, and 6 bases had no gene match. The CDR3 sequence: CASSKGALDTEAFF. For the CDR3, the DNA is TGTGCCAGCAGTAAGGGGGCGCTGGACACTGAAGCTTTCTTT.

The genes are TRBV5-1 and TRBJ1-6, with 11 bases identical to TRBD1. CDR3 length equals 16 residues. From germline, CDR1 is SGHRS and CDR2 YFSETQ. With 2 bases clipped from V and 5 bases from J, the junction kept 3 bases outside the gene matches. The CDR3 sequence: CASSFGQGAHNSPLHF. The CDR3 DNA follows: TGCGCCAGCAGCTTTGGACAGGGGGCACATAATTCACCCCTCCACTTT. Combining the CDR3 with reference TRBV5-1 and TRBJ1-6 gives the whole variable domain KAGVTQTPRYLIKTRGQQVTLSCSPISGHRSVSWYQQTPGQGLQFLFEYFSETQRNKGNFPGRFSGRQFSNSRSEMNVSTLELGDSALYLCASSFGQGAHNSPLHFGNGTRLTVT.

J is TRBJ2-2 and V is TRBV4-1, with D perhaps TRBD1 (5 bases). The length of the CDR3 is 16 residues. Germline-derived CDR1 and CDR2 are MGHRA and YSYEKL. V was pared by 5 bases and J by 1 base, with 14 bases between. CDR3 residues: CASSSQYRLNTGELFF. The CDR3 DNA reads as TGCGCCAGCAGCTCCCAGTACAGGCTGAACACCGGGGAGCTGTTTTTT.

The sample holds a few counts of this clone. The chain is built from TRBV29-1 and TRBJ1-5, with D uncertain. The CDR3 contains 14 residues. The germline V gene encodes CDR1 SQVTM and CDR2 ANQGSEA. V was pared by 5 bases and J by 1 base, with 12 bases between. CDR3 DNA sequence: TGCAGCGTTTCTGACGGGTTGAGCAATCAGCCCCAGCATTTT. Translating gives CSVSDGLSNQPQHF.

A few counts support this clone. The V and J genes are TRBV7-2 and TRBJ1-5; D is perhaps TRBD1 (5 bases). The CDR3 length is 15 residues. Germline V lookup: CDR1 SGHTA, CDR2 FQGNSA. V lost 2 bases and J lost 0, with 8 bases in between. The CDR3 loop is CASSLSRDSNQPQHF. CDR3 nucleotides: TGTGCCAGCAGCTTAAGCAGGGATAGCAATCAGCCCCAGCATTTT.

The chain recombines TRBV15 with TRBJ2-7; 9 bases are a match to TRBD1. Germline V gene lookup returns CDR1 LNHNV and CDR2 YYDKDF (reference sequence). With 0 bases clipped from V and 0 bases from J, the junction kept 12 bases outside the gene matches. The CDR3 covers 19 residues. The chain's CDR3 is CATSREGWGQGPSSYEQYF. The CDR3 nucleotides read TGTGCCACCAGCAGAGAGGGTTGGGGACAGGGACCGAGCTCCTACGAGCAGTACTTC.

J is TRBJ1-4 and V is TRBV19; TRBD1 matches at 7 bases. The V segment lost 5 bases and the J segment 5 bases; nucleotides outside the gene matches: 8. The CDR3 covers 15 residues. CDR1 is LNHDA and CDR2 is SQIVND in the germline V gene (reference sequence). CDR3 loop: CASSAPDRKNEKLFF. The DNA for the CDR3 is TGTGCCAGTAGTGCCCCGGACAGGAAGAATGAAAAACTGTTTTTT. The full variable domain, with the rest looked up from reference TRBV19 and TRBJ1-4, is DGGITQSPKYLFRKEGQNVTLSCEQNLNHDAMYWYRQDPGQGLRLIYYSQIVNDFQKGDIAEGYSVSREKKESFPLTVTSAQKNPTAFYLCASSAPDRKNEKLFFGSGTQLSVL.